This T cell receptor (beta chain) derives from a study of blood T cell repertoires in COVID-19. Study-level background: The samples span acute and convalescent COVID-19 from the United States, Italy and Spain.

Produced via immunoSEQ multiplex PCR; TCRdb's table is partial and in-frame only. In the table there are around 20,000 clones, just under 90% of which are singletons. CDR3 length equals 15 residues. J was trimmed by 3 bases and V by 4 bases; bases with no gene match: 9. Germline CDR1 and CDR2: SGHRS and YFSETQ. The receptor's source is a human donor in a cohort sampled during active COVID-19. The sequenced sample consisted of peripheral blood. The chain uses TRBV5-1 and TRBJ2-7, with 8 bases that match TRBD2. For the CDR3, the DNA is TGCGCCAGCAGCCCCCCGGTAGCGGGACACTACGAGCAGTACTTC. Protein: CASSPPVAGHYEQYF.